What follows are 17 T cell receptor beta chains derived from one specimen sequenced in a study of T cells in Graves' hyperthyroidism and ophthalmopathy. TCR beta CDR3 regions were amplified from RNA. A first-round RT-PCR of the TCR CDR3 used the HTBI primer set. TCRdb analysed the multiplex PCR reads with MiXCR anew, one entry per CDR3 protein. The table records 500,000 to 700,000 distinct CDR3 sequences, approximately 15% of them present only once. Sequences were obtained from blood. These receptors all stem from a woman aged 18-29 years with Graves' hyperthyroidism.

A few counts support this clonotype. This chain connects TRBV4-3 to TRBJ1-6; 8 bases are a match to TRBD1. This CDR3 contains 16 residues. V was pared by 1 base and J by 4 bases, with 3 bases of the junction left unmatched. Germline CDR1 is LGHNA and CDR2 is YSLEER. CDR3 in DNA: TGCGCCAGCAGCCAAGGGGACAGGAGGTATAATTCACCCCTCCACTTT. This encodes CASSQGDRRYNSPLHF.

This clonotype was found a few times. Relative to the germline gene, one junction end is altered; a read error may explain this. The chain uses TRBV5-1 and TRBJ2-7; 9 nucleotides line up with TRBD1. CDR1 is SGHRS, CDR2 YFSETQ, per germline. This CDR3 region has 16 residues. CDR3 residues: CTSSLGDREVSYEQYF. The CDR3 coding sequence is TGCACCAGCAGCCTTGGGGACAGGGAAGTCTCCTACGAGCAGTACTTC.

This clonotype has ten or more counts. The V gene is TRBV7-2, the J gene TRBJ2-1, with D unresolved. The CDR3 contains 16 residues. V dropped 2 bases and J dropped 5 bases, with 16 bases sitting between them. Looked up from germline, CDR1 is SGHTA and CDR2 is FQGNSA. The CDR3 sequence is CASSLSLRSINNEQFF. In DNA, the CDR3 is TGTGCCAGCAGCTTATCTTTGCGGTCAATAAACAATGAGCAGTTCTTC. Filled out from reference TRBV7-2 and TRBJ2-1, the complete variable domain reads GAGVSQSPSNKVTEKGKDVELRCDPISGHTALYWYRQSLGQGLEFLIYFQGNSAPDKSGLPSDRFSAERTGGSVSTLTIQRTQQEDSAVYLCASSLSLRSINNEQFFGPGTRLTVL.

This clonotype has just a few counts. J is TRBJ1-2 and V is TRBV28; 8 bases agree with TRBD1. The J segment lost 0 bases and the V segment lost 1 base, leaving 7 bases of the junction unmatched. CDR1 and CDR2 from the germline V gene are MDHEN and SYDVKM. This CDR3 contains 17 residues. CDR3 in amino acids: CASSLLGQVGTNYGYTF. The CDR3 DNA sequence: TGTGCCAGCAGTTTATTGGGACAGGTCGGGACTAACTATGGCTACACCTTC.

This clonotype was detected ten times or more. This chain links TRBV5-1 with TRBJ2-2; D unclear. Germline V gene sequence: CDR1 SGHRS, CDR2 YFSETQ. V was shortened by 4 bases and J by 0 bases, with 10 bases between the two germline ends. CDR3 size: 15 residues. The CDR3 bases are TGCGCCAGCAGCCCAGCGCAGACGAACACCGGGGAGCTGTTTTTT. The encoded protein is CASSPAQTNTGELFF. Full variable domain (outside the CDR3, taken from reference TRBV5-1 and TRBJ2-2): KAGVTQTPRYLIKTRGQQVTLSCSPISGHRSVSWYQQTPGQGLQFLFEYFSETQRNKGNFPGRFSGRQFSNSRSEMNVSTLELGDSALYLCASSPAQTNTGELFFGEGSRLTVL.

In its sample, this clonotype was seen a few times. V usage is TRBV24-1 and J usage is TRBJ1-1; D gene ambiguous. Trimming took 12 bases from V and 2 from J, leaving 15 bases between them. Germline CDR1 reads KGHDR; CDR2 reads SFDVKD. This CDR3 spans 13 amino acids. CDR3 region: CAAQTDLNTEAFF. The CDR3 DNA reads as TGTGCCGCGCAAACGGATTTAAACACTGAAGCTTTCTTT.

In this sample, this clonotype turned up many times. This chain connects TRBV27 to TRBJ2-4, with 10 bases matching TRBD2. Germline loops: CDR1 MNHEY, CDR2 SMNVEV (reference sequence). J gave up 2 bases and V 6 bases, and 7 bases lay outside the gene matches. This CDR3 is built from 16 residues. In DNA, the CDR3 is TGTGCCAGCAGCAGCGGGAGGGCCTCGTCCAAAAACATTCAGTACTTC. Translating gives CASSSGRASSKNIQYF.

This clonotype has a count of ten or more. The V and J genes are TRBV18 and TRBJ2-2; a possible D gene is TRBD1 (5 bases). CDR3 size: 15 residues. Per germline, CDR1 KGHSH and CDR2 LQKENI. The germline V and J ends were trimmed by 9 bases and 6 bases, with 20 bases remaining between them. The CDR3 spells CASSAGPPGAGELFF. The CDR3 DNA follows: TGTGCCAGTTCAGCAGGGCCTCCTGGCGCCGGGGAGCTGTTTTTT.

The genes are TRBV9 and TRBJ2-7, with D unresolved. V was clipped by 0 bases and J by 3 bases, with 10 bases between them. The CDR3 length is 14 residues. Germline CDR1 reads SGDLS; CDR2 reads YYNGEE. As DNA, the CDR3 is TGTGCCAGCAGCGTAGCGGTCAGGAGCTACGAGCAGTACTTC. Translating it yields CASSVAVRSYEQYF.

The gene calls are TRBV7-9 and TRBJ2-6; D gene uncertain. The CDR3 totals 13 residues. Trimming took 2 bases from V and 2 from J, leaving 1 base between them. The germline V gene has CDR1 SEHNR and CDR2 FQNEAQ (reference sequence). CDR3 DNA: TGTGCCAGCAGCTTACCTGGGGCCAACGTCCTGACTTTC. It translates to CASSLPGANVLTF.

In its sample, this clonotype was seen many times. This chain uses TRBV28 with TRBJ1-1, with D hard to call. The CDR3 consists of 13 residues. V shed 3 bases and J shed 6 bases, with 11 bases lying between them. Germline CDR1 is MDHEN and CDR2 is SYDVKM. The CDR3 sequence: CASSFQRASEAFF. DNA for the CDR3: TGTGCCAGCAGTTTTCAGAGAGCATCTGAAGCTTTCTTT.

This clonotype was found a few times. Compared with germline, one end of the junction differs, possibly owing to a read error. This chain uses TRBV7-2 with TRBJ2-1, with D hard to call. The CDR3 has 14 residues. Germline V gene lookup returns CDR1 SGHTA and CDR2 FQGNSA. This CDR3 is CASSFLQRPNEQLF. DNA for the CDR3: TGTGCCAGCAGCTTTCTACAGAGACCCAATGAGCAGCTCTTC. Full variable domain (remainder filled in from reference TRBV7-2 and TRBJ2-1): GAGVSQSPSNKVTEKGKDVELRCDPISGHTALYWYRQSLGQGLEFLIYFQGNSAPDKSGLPSDRFSAERTGGSVSTLTIQRTQQEDSAVYLCASSFLQRPNEQLFGPGTRLTVL.

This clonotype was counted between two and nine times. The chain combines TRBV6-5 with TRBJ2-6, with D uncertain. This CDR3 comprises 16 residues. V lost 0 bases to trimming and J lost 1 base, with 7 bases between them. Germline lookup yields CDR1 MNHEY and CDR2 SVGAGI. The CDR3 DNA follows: TGTGCCAGCAGTTACTCAGTCAGGTCTGGGGCCAACGTCCTGACTTTC. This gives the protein CASSYSVRSGANVLTF.

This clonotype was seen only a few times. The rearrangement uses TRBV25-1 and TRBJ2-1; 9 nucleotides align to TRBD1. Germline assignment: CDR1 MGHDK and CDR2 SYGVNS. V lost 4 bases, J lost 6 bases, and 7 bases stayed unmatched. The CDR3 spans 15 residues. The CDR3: CASSGRDRDGNEQFF. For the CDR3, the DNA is TGTGCCAGCAGTGGCCGGGACAGGGACGGCAATGAGCAGTTCTTC. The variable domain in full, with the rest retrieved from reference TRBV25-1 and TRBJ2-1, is EADIYQTPRYLVIGTGKKITLECSQTMGHDKMYWYQQDPGMELHLIHYSYGVNSTEKGDLSSESTVSRIRTEHFPLTLESARPSHTSQYLCASSGRDRDGNEQFFGPGTRLTVL.

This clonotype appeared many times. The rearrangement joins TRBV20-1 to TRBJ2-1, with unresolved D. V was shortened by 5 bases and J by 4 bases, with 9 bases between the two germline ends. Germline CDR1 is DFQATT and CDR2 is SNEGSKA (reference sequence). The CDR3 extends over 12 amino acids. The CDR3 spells CSAPSSYNEQFF. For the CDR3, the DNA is TGCAGTGCTCCCTCCTCGTACAATGAGCAGTTCTTC.

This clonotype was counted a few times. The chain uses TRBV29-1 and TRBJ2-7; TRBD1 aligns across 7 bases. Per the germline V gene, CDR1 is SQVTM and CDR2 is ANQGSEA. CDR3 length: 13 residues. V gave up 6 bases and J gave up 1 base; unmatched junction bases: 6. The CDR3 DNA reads TGCAGCGTCCGGGACAGCCTATCCTACGAGCAGTACTTC. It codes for CSVRDSLSYEQYF.

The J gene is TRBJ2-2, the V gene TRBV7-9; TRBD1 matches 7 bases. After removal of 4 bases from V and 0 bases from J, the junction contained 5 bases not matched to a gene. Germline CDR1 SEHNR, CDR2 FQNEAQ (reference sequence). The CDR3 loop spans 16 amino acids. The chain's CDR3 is CASSSGTASNTGELFF. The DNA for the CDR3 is TGTGCCAGCAGCTCCGGGACAGCGTCGAACACCGGGGAGCTGTTTTTT.